This record concerns one T cell receptor beta chain sequence. The repertoire was sequenced with immunoSEQ multiplex PCR; TCRdb's copy has only in-frame clones and lacks some. The table lists more than 30,000 clones, 90% to 95% of them singletons. CDR1 and CDR2 (germline): SGHTA, FQGNSA. Deletions cut 2 bases from V and 1 base from J, with 11 bases between. The length of the CDR3 is 15 residues. The source of the sample is a study of T cells in tuberculosis. The receptor was isolated from a donor between 10 and 35 years old with latent tuberculosis or without tuberculosis infection. Some clones in this sample may be carry-over from other donors' samples. The sequenced material came from PBMCs. V gene TRBV7-2 combines with J gene TRBJ1-2; no clear D gene. CDR3 sequence: CASSLSGVRNYGYTF. CDR3 bases: TGTGCCAGCAGCTTATCCGGGGTCCGTAACTATGGCTACACCTTC.